Sequencing of this T cell receptor beta chain was carried out in a study of cytomegalovirus exposure and HLA in healthy donors (dated by TCRdb to about 2017). Regarding the complete study: According to an earlier analysis of a few hundred of the donors, roughly 180 million T cells yielded some 120 million unique TCR beta sequences and about 300 Gb of sequence data. Every discovery cohort repertoire had been produced on one sequencing platform. Of the roughly 400 genotyped donors, around 81% fell in the genetic ancestry cluster associated with self-reported Caucasian donors. The study was designed to test whether signatures of past pathogen exposure could be identified by cataloging public T cell receptors. A later analysis re-examined previously published TCR beta repertoires from 600 to 700 donors and added high-resolution HLA genotyping to investigate patterns of TCR occurrence. To decide whether each TCR beta V gene segment behaved as functional or pseudogenic, an earlier analysis of 587 of the donors relied on high-throughput TCR beta sequencing. Among about 370 genotyped donors of the cohort, an average of around 250,000 unique TCR beta nucleotide sequences was sequenced per donor, of which roughly 18% were non-productive. Rather than using new phenotypic data, the later analysis identified candidate immune exposures from TCR beta sequences and from how often those sequences occurred across donors. In a later genetic analysis, genome-wide SNP genotypes for about 65% of the roughly 670 donors were used, and that subset was treated as a discovery cohort. HLA typing covered class I and class II loci at four-digit resolution. High-throughput TCR immunosequencing, statistical association of individual TCRs with disease status, and machine learning were combined to predict cytomegalovirus infection status. Besides the first cohort of under 700 subjects, a separate validation cohort made up of over 95 different subjects was used. Because of strong linkage in the cohort, five DR-DQ haplotypes were treated as single units for association and clustering. An early release covering roughly 580 HLA-typed donors comprised approximately 300 gigabases of sequencing data and some 79 million unique TCR sequences. Typing coverage differed by locus: A, B, C, DRB1 and DQB1 were typed in roughly 620-630 donors, DQA1 in 500 to 550, DPA1 in around 610, and DPB1 in approximately 450. Donor age, sex, ethnicity and CMV serostatus were compiled alongside the repertoire data. The T cell repertoires of 666 subjects were profiled by immunosequencing and related to cytomegalovirus serostatus.

The cohort consisted of 650 to 700 healthy bone marrow donors. At the time of sampling, all cohort members were nominally healthy, though unrecorded immune exposures were likely present. The donor was CMV seronegative and was included in the group of 352 seronegative cohort members. A peripheral blood sample was provided by each donor, and peripheral blood mononuclear cells were used for TCR beta sequencing. The Qiagen DNeasy Blood Extraction Kit was used to extract genomic DNA from the blood cell samples. What the authors observed across the whole study: An earlier analysis of around 600 of the donors showed that most TCR beta V segments appeared in productive rearrangements either about 87% or about 30% of the time, which broadly matched IMGT annotations. According to the authors, the approach could potentially be generalized to other disease states and immunological phenotypes. The study listed approximately 160 TCR beta chains as associated with cytomegalovirus. Some IMGT-functional V segments, including TRBV6-2 and TRBV6-3, could not be distinguished by the 87-base-pair reads and were therefore excluded. Because counts were too low, roughly 17 rarely observed V segments, including chromosome 9 orphons, were left out of the earlier analysis of 587 of the donors. According to a later genetic analysis, donors in an Asian-associated ancestry cluster had fewer N-insertions in productive TCRs than the roughly 700-donor mean. The only immune exposure information available for the cohort was CMV serostatus. Linkage disequilibrium might explain the correlated functional status among segregating V segments, but an unknown experimental factor could not be ruled out. V-gene and J-gene trimming of TCR beta chains was associated with a missense DCLRE1C variant in a later genetic analysis, and the association was replicated in an independent cohort. Most CMV-associated TCR beta chains appeared to be HLA-restricted in a later analysis, and the HLA associations seemed to be driven largely by CMV exposure. In a later analysis, the rate of TCR association differed among HLA loci, with DRB1 alleles having the most associated TCRs and HLA-C alleles having the fewest. Sequencing depth was assumed to be roughly uniform across donors in the presence/absence analyses, though that assumption may not hold. When HLA alleles, especially DR and DQ, strongly co-occurred, TCR associations were difficult to assign to individual alleles. Only TCR beta chains were sequenced in this cohort, and the absence of alpha or paired-chain data limited detectable features. The classifier was reported to diagnose cytomegalovirus status with high specificity and sensitivity in both the original cohort and the validation cohort. A few of the identified cytomegalovirus-associated TCR beta chains were confirmed in vitro to be specific for cytomegalovirus antigens. A further reported finding was that TCR beta sequences accurately predicted the HLA-A and HLA-B alleles for most subjects in the first cohort. Specific HLA alleles were associated with 18,000 or so TCR beta sequences at a false discovery rate of 0.05 in a later analysis. Across donors, most TCR sequences were observed very rarely, whereas some public TCRs were present in many individuals. Because HLA typing was unavailable for some donors at each locus, only the typed subset was used in association tests. Several of the top co-occurrence clusters appeared to be linked to parvovirus B19, influenza, CMV and Epstein-Barr virus, according to a later analysis. In a later analysis, HLA-associated TCR beta chains showed more clonal expansion and lower generation probabilities than non-associated chains that were equally common. A group of highly shared sequence variants was considered likely to be a technical artifact of the sequencing pipeline.

The library was made by the immunoSEQ multiplex PCR assay. A mixture of 60 forward primers for TCR Vbeta segments and 13 reverse primers for TCR Jbeta segments was used in the multiplex PCR. The CDR3 region of rearranged TCR beta genes was amplified from genomic DNA by a multiplex PCR assay. On the Illumina HiSeq System, the amplified TCR beta libraries were sequenced as 87-base-pair reads. Per the source publication's procedure: A later analysis tallied 80 million to 95 million unique TCR beta chains across the 660 or so repertoires, and around 9.9 million of those chains were shared by two or more donors. Raw reads were error-corrected and collapsed into unique sequences by a nearest-neighbor algorithm in which closely related sequences were merged to remove PCR and sequencing errors. Alignment of CDR3 sequences to IMGT reference sequences was used to assign V, D and J gene segments. For a sequence to be retained, at least a six-nucleotide match to both a V gene segment and a J gene segment was required. A rearrangement counted as productive if the CDR3 had no stop codons and remained in frame with V and J, and every other rearrangement counted as non-productive. Following IMGT convention, CDR3 was defined as the stretch from the second conserved V-encoded cysteine to the conserved J-encoded phenylalanine. The earlier analysis of about 640 of the donors excluded any sequence lacking an unambiguous match to a single V gene segment. An earlier analysis of 587 of the donors classified V segments as functional when productive rearrangements were above 56.7% and as segregating when the standard deviation between donors was above 5%. A statistical classification framework was developed to diagnose cytomegalovirus status using the catalog of TCR beta chain sequences. A later analysis assigned V and J genes by comparing TCR nucleotide sequences with IMGT/GENE-DB human TR gene sequences. In a later analysis, CDR3 sequences and most-parsimonious VDJ recombination scenarios were assigned using the TCRdist pipeline. In a later analysis, each TCR beta chain was defined by its CDR3 amino acid sequence together with its V-gene family, and reads without a unique V-gene family were excluded. As a way to deal with suspected cross-contamination and a sequencing artifact, a later analysis dropped 592 nucleotide sequences that were highly shared and had low generation probability. For each public chain, a later analysis derived a clonal expansion index from normalized ranks of inferred template counts within each repertoire. Generation probabilities in a later analysis came from a VDJ recombination model fitted to out-of-frame rearrangements, and those results were checked against IGoR. In a later analysis, TCR-TCR, TCR-HLA and TCR-CMV co-occurrence was scored with hypergeometric tests, and a repertoire-size bias correction was applied to TCR pairs. To estimate false discovery rates, a later analysis permuted the HLA or CMV assignments 20 times. In a later analysis, co-occurring TCRs were grouped with DBSCAN, and TCRdist sequence similarity was added when clustering was performed within HLA-allele-positive subsets. Co-occurrence clustering excluded repertoires with fewer than 30,000 or more than 120,000 public chains, plus five with anomalous nucleotide sharing. Held by TCRdb, this immuneACCESS table contains in-frame sequences only and omits some clones. Under half of the omission traces to an unresolved V gene where checked; the cause of the rest is unknown. That table gives V, J and clone size, and the DNA gave D and trimming. The sample profile shows 150,000 to 200,000 clones; about 80% of them were found once. The ten largest clonotypes hold approximately 1.3% of the sample.

From the cysteine through the phenylalanine, the CDR3 covers 15 amino acids. The CDR3 DNA has 45 bases and is translated from base 1. Here V drops 3 bases and J drops 1 base, and the junction holds 3 bases not matched to any gene. Sequences SGDLS (CDR1) and YYNGEE (CDR2) are obtained from the germline V gene. A note on this clone: Its antigen remains unidentified. No much larger clone is present one base from it, and per-base qualities are unavailable.

The chain links TRBV9 with TRBJ2-7, and 11 bases in between align with TRBD2. The sequencing sample was made of PBMCs. The receptor was derived from a man aged 25 to 45 in good health and CMV-seronegative. The encoded CDR3 is CASSAGTSGSYEQYF. Here is the DNA: TGTGCCAGCAGCGCCGGGACTAGCGGATCCTACGAGCAGTACTTC.